This is a list of T cell receptor beta chains from one sample in a study of cytomegalovirus exposure and HLA in healthy donors. Assay used: immunoSEQ multiplex PCR; TCRdb lists only in-frame clones, some missing. The sample has more than 150,000 clones, about 80% seen once. Sequenced input: PBMCs. These receptors were collected from a man aged 40-50 years in good health and CMV-seronegative. Both conserved end residues are part of each CDR3. The order of the fields is CDR3 length, V gene, clone size, J gene, D gene, CDR3 DNA, CDR3 protein. A D gene is named only where the DNA matches it firmly. The size entry is marked missing in some rows and otherwise reads once, few, many or a size class.

16	TRBV9	NA	TRBJ1-2	NA	TGTGCCAGCAGCGTAGGGCAGGGTGGTCGTAACTATGGCTACACCTTC	CASSVGQGGRNYGYTF
13	TRBV2	NA	TRBJ1-2	NA	TGTGCCAGCAGCGAAACGACTGCCTATGGCTACACCTTC	CASSETTAYGYTF
16	TRBV19	NA	TRBJ1-2	TRBD1	TGTGCCAGTAGTATCTGGGGGATCACAGGGGCGCTTGGCTACACCTTC	CASSIWGITGALGYTF
15	TRBV7-7	NA	TRBJ1-4	TRBD1	TGTGCTAGCAGCCCTACAGGGGGCACGGGTGAAAAACTGTTTTTT	CASSPTGGTGEKLFF
14	TRBV5-1	NA	TRBJ2-7	NA	TGCGCCAGCAGCTTGGGAGCGGTTGCCTACGAGCAGTACTTC	CASSLGAVAYEQYF
16	TRBV5-4	NA	TRBJ2-2	TRBD1	TGTGCCAGCAGCCCTACGGACAGGGTGAACACCGGGGAGCTGTTTTTT	CASSPTDRVNTGELFF
18	TRBV19	NA	TRBJ2-1	TRBD1	TGTGCCAGTAGTATAGCCCCGGGACAGGGCATTCATTACAATGAGCAGTTCTTC	CASSIAPGQGIHYNEQFF
12	TRBV30	few	TRBJ2-7	NA	TGTGCCTGGAGTTTGGGGCACTACGAGCAGTACTTC	CAWSLGHYEQYF
17	TRBV11-1	NA	TRBJ2-1	TRBD2	TGTGCCAGCAGCTTAGGTGGCGGGAGGGTTATATACAATGAGCAGTTCTTC	CASSLGGGRVIYNEQFF
14	TRBV5-4	NA	TRBJ1-1	TRBD1	TGTGCCAGCAGCGTGGACAGGCTGAACACTGAAGCTTTCTTT	CASSVDRLNTEAFF
14	TRBV23-1	NA	TRBJ2-5	NA	TGCGCCAGCAGTCCCGCTGAGTACGAAGAGACCCAGTACTTC	CASSPAEYEETQYF
15	TRBV28	NA	TRBJ1-5	NA	TGTGCCAGCAGTTTCTCGGGGTTTTGGGGTCAGCCCCAGCATTTT	CASSFSGFWGQPQHF
12	TRBV7-9	NA	TRBJ1-1	NA	TGTGCCAGCAGCCCTGACAGCTATGAAGCTTTCTTT	CASSPDSYEAFF
13	TRBV7-3	NA	TRBJ1-2	NA	TGTGCCAGCAGCTTGACTCGAGTCGGCGGCTACACCTTC	CASSLTRVGGYTF
16	TRBV15	NA	TRBJ2-1	TRBD2	TGTGCCACCAGCAGAGTCGGCGGGAGGGCCGGGAATGAGCAGTTCTTC	CATSRVGGRAGNEQFF
15	TRBV5-4	NA	TRBJ2-7	TRBD2	TGTGCCAGCAGCCTCAGGACTAGCGTATCCTACGAGCAGTACTTC	CASSLRTSVSYEQYF
15	TRBV7-2	once	TRBJ2-5	TRBD2	TGTGCCAGCAGCTTAGCGGGGACTAGCAGAGAGACCCAGTACTTC	CASSLAGTSRETQYF
15	TRBV7-8	NA	TRBJ1-4	TRBD1	TGTGCCAGCAGCGCCACAGGGACAGCGAATGAAAAACTGTTTTTT	CASSATGTANEKLFF
13	TRBV30	NA	TRBJ1-2	NA	TGTGCCTGGAGTAAAAGCGACAACTATGGCTACACCTTC	CAWSKSDNYGYTF
16	TRBV1	NA	TRBJ1-5	NA	TGCATCGAGGGGCTGAGGAGGGGATGGCTAAATCAGCCCCAGCATTTT	CIEGLRRGWLNQPQHF
17	TRBV5-1	NA	TRBJ2-5	NA	TGCGCCAGCAGCTTGGTTTCGGGGGCTAGCGGAAGGCTGGCCCAGTACTTC	CASSLVSGASGRLAQYF
14	TRBV28	NA	TRBJ2-5	NA	TGTGCCAGCAGCTCTCAACACGCCAAAGAGACCCAGTACTTC	CASSSQHAKETQYF
15	TRBV7-9	NA	TRBJ2-5	NA	TGTGCCAGCAGCCGATCTGGGAGCGTCCAAGAGACCCAGTACTTC	CASSRSGSVQETQYF
14	TRBV7-6	NA	TRBJ2-4	NA	TGTGCCAGCAGCGGACGGGCGGAGGGAAACATTCAGTACTTC	CASSGRAEGNIQYF
14	TRBV30	NA	TRBJ1-3	TRBD1	TGTGCCTGGAGTGTGGACAGGTCTGGAAACACCATATATTTT	CAWSVDRSGNTIYF
15	TRBV2	NA	TRBJ2-3	TRBD2	TGTGCCAGTACAACGCGGGGGGGCCTAACAGATACGCAGTATTTT	CASTTRGGLTDTQYF
14	TRBV19	NA	TRBJ2-1	NA	TGTGCCAGTAGTATTTCGGCAGGGAGGAATGAGCAGTTCTTC	CASSISAGRNEQFF
13	TRBV18	NA	TRBJ2-3	NA	TGTGCCAGCTCCCCCGGAGTTACAGATACGCAGTATTTT	CASSPGVTDTQYF
13	TRBV29-1	few	TRBJ1-2	NA	TGCAGCGTTGACGGACAGACTAACTATGGCTACACCTTC	CSVDGQTNYGYTF
12	TRBV29-1	NA	TRBJ2-3	NA	TGCAGCGTTGAGGAGGGCACAGATACGCAGTATTTT	CSVEEGTDTQYF
14	TRBV2	NA	TRBJ2-1	TRBD2	TGTGCCAGCAGTGGACTAGCGGGCTCTATGGAGCAGTTCTTC	CASSGLAGSMEQFF
16	TRBV6-5	once	TRBJ2-3	TRBD2	TGTGCCAGCAGTTACTCCCAGGGCGGGGGGGCAGATACGCAGTATTTT	CASSYSQGGGADTQYF